Listed here are 10 T cell receptor beta chains from one sample, sequenced in a study of beta chain features in type 1 diabetes. Expressed TCRB transcripts were sequenced because the isolated RNA had all been reverse transcribed beforehand. Assay used: immunoSEQ multiplex PCR; TCRdb lists only in-frame clones, some missing. The sample carries 140,000 to 150,000 clones, more than 9% recorded once. The sequenced sample was naive CD4+ T cells from blood. The receptors derive from a man aged 18 to 29 in good health.

The chain employs TRBV4-1 and TRBJ2-7; tentative D call: TRBD2 (6 bases). The V gene's germline CDR1 is MGHRA and CDR2 YSYEKL. The CDR3 runs 13 residues. V was shortened by 4 bases and J by 4 bases, with 11 bases between the two germline ends. The DNA for the CDR3 is TGCGCCAGCAGCCCCCGGGGGAGATACGAGCAGTACTTC. This encodes CASSPRGRYEQYF.

The chain carries TRBV6-6 and TRBJ2-3; D is ambiguous. The CDR3 has 14 amino acids. The germline V gene encodes CDR1 MNHNY and CDR2 SVGAGI (reference sequence). Trimming removed 7 bases at V and 1 base at J, with 12 bases between. CDR3 residues: CASTPTAGTDTQYF. The DNA of the CDR3 is TGTGCCAGCACCCCAACGGCGGGCACAGATACGCAGTATTTT.

This chain uses TRBV9 with TRBJ2-1; TRBD2 aligns across 8 bases. V was pared by 4 bases and J by 10 bases, with 10 bases of the junction left unmatched. CDR1 is SGDLS and CDR2 is YYNGEE in the germline V gene. This CDR3 is built from 14 residues. In nucleotides, the CDR3 is TGTGCCAGCAGCCCTAGCGGGCCTCGGGGCGAGCAGTTCTTC. The encoded protein is CASSPSGPRGEQFF.

This rearrangement joins TRBV15 to TRBJ2-3; 10 positions match TRBD2. The V and J ends lost 0 bases and 2 bases, in that order; junction bases with no gene match: 8. CDR1 LNHNV and CDR2 YYDKDF come from the germline V gene (reference sequence). The CDR3 totals 18 residues. This CDR3 reads CATSRERERGGHTDTQYF. CDR3 nucleotide sequence: TGTGCCACCAGCAGAGAGAGAGAGCGGGGGGGCCACACAGATACGCAGTATTTT.

Only a few counts were recorded for this clone. CDR3 bases: TGTGCCAGCGTCCCGGGGACTGCCTACAATGAGCAGTTCTTC. It yields the protein CASVPGTAYNEQFF. V usage is TRBV7-2 and J usage is TRBJ2-1, with a weak D call TRBD2 (6 bases). The CDR3 loop spans 14 amino acids. V lost 8 bases to trimming and J lost 2 bases, with 13 bases between them. The germline CDR1 and CDR2 sequences are SGHTA and FQGNSA.

The rearrangement joins TRBV7-2 to TRBJ1-2; TRBD1 matches at 10 bases. This CDR3 contains 15 residues. Trimming took 6 bases from V and 5 from J; bases not matched to a gene: 9. Germline-derived CDR1 and CDR2 are SGHTA and FQGNSA. The CDR3 reads CASSYARTGGYGYTF. For the CDR3, the DNA is TGTGCCAGCAGTTACGCTCGGACAGGGGGGTATGGCTACACCTTC. Supplemented by reference TRBV7-2 and TRBJ1-2, the full variable domain reads GAGVSQSPSNKVTEKGKDVELRCDPISGHTALYWYRQSLGQGLEFLIYFQGNSAPDKSGLPSDRFSAERTGGSVSTLTIQRTQQEDSAVYLCASSYARTGGYGYTFGSGTRLTVV.

This clone was seen many times. V gene TRBV30 combines with J gene TRBJ2-1, with 8 positions matching TRBD2. CDR3 length: 14 amino acids. Germline values: CDR1 GTSNPN, CDR2 SVGIG (reference sequence). V lost 3 bases, J lost 6 bases, and 7 bases stayed unmatched. CDR3 loop: CAWSLGGLGNEQFF. The DNA for the CDR3 is TGTGCCTGGAGCCTAGGGGGACTAGGCAATGAGCAGTTCTTC.

This chain connects TRBV16 to TRBJ1-1; 7 nucleotides match TRBD1. Germline lookup yields CDR1 KGHSY and CDR2 FQNENV. Trimming removed 4 bases from V and 9 bases from J; junction bases left unmatched: 5. This CDR3 is 12 amino acids long. CDR3 loop: CASSPTGQQAFF. CDR3 nucleotide sequence: TGTGCCAGCAGCCCGACGGGACAGCAAGCTTTCTTT. Looking up the rest from reference TRBV16 and TRBJ1-1 gives the full variable domain: GEEVAQTPKHLVRGEGQKAKLYCAPIKGHSYVFWYQQVLKNEFKFLISFQNENVFDETGMPKERFSAKCLPNSPCSLEIQATKLEDSAVYFCASSPTGQQAFFGQGTRLTVV.

This clone came up a few times. The genes are TRBV5-5 and TRBJ2-5; D remains ambiguous. Germline values: CDR1 SGHKS, CDR2 YYEKEE (reference sequence). The CDR3 consists of 14 residues. V lost 3 bases, J lost 2 bases, and 11 bases lay in between. CDR3 in amino acids: CASSSLGVQETQYF. CDR3 nucleotide sequence: TGTGCCAGCAGCTCCTTGGGCGTGCAAGAGACCCAGTACTTC. Drawing the rest from reference TRBV5-5 and TRBJ2-5, the complete variable domain is DAGVTQSPTHLIKTRGQQVTLRCSPISGHKSVSWYQQVLGQGPQFIFQYYEKEERGRGNFPDRFSARQFPNYSSELNVNALLLGDSALYLCASSSLGVQETQYFGPGTRLLVL.

This clone has only a few counts. This chain connects TRBV30 to TRBJ2-3, with TRBD2 identical over 12 bases. The CDR3 runs 14 residues. V lost 5 bases, J lost 0 bases, and 0 bases stayed unmatched. Germline V gene sequence: CDR1 GTSNPN, CDR2 SVGIG (reference sequence). Here the CDR3 reads CAWGTSGSTDTQYF. The CDR3 DNA reads as TGTGCCTGGGGGACTAGCGGGAGCACAGATACGCAGTATTTT.